A selection of T cell receptor beta chains follows, all from one sample in a study of blood T cell repertoires in COVID-19. Profiling relied on immunoSEQ multiplex PCR, and the TCRdb table lists in-frame clones only, not all of them. The sample contains 98,000 or so clones, approximately 80% of which appear only once. The specimen sequenced was peripheral blood. The source is an older woman with acute or convalescent COVID-19. CDR3s include the opening cysteine and the closing phenylalanine or tryptophan. D genes are given only for firm matches. A row's size may be missing; if present it is once, few, many or a size class.

>NA|TRBD1|16|TRBV7-9|TRBJ2-3
CASSFLTGVFAVPQYF
TGTGCCAGCAGCTTTTTGACAGGGGTGTTTGCCGTACCGCAGTATTTT
>NA|TRBD1|16|TRBV5-1|TRBJ1-6
CASSSGTGGFNSPLHF
TGCGCCAGCAGCTCTGGAACAGGGGGCTTTAATTCACCCCTCCACTTT
>NA|NA|17|TRBV7-2|TRBJ2-2
CASSLAPIAANTGELFF
TGTGCCAGCAGCTTAGCCCCCATTGCGGCGAACACCGGGGAGCTGTTTTTT
>NA|TRBD1|15|TRBV10-2|TRBJ1-6
CASSEGQGEDSPLHF
TGCGCCAGCAGTGAGGGCCAGGGGGAGGACTCACCCCTCCACTTT
>NA|NA|12|TRBV2|TRBJ2-2
CASKNRAGELFF
TGTGCCAGCAAAAACAGGGCCGGGGAGCTGTTTTTT
>NA|TRBD2|15|TRBV5-1|TRBJ2-5
CASSQGLAEQETQYF
TGCGCCAGCAGCCAAGGACTAGCGGAACAAGAGACCCAGTACTTC
>few|NA|13|TRBV19|TRBJ1-2
CASSILAYYGYTF
TGTGCCAGTAGTATTCTGGCATACTATGGCTACACCTTC
>once|NA|13|TRBV10-3|TRBJ1-1
CAIEHSRGTEAFF
TGTGCCATTGAACATTCCAGGGGCACTGAAGCTTTCTTT
>NA|NA|16|TRBV4-3|TRBJ1-2
CASSQDEAMGGDGYTF
TGCGCCAGCAGCCAAGATGAAGCCATGGGGGGGGATGGCTACACCTTC
>NA|TRBD2|16|TRBV5-4|TRBJ2-5
CASSLTSGRFGETQYF
TGTGCCAGCAGCTTGACGAGCGGGAGGTTTGGGGAGACCCAGTACTTC
>NA|NA|15|TRBV20-1|TRBJ2-2
CSASMRGGNTGELFF
TGCAGTGCTAGTATGCGGGGAGGAAACACCGGGGAGCTGTTTTTT
>once|TRBD1|17|TRBV15|TRBJ1-2
CATSLGGQGVRNYGYTF
TGTGCCACCAGCCTTGGTGGGCAGGGGGTCCGGAACTATGGCTACACCTTC
>NA|TRBD2|15|TRBV11-2|TRBJ2-1
CASSPPSGRTAEQFF
TGTGCCAGCAGCCCGCCTAGCGGGAGGACTGCTGAGCAGTTCTTC
>NA|NA|15|TRBV6-5|TRBJ1-4
CASSVKSGMGEKLFF
TGTGCCAGCAGCGTTAAGTCAGGGATGGGTGAAAAACTGTTTTTT
>NA|NA|16|TRBV10-3|TRBJ2-1
CAISVRAGDSYNEQFF
TGTGCCATCAGTGTCCGAGCGGGCGACTCCTACAATGAGCAGTTCTTC
>NA|NA|14|TRBV5-8|TRBJ2-2
CASSPGQNTGELFF
TGTGCCAGCAGCCCGGGACAGAACACCGGGGAGCTGTTTTTT
>NA|NA|13|TRBV19|TRBJ1-6
CASKPGNGSPLHF
TGTGCCAGTAAGCCAGGGAACGGTTCACCCCTCCACTTT
>NA|NA|14|TRBV7-2|TRBJ2-3
CASSLGGLTDTQYF
TGTGCCAGCAGCTTAGGTGGCCTCACAGATACGCAGTATTTT
>once|TRBD1|16|TRBV15|TRBJ1-5
CATSRDLDRINQPQHF
TGTGCCACCAGCAGAGACCTGGACAGGATAAATCAGCCCCAGCATTTT
>NA|TRBD1|18|TRBV5-1|TRBJ2-3
CASSLLPGQRSSTDTQYF
TGCGCCAGCAGCCTACTGCCGGGACAGCGATCTAGCACAGATACGCAGTATTTT
>NA|NA|12|TRBV7-9|TRBJ1-2
CASSVGGYGYTF
TGTGCCAGCAGCGTGGGGGGTTATGGCTACACCTTC
>NA|NA|15|TRBV19|TRBJ2-1
CASKGDRGSYNEQFF
TGTGCCAGTAAGGGGGATAGGGGCTCCTACAATGAGCAGTTCTTC
>few|NA|11|TRBV3-1/TRBV3-2|TRBJ2-3
CASSLEDTQYF
TGTGCCAGCAGCCTGGAGGATACGCAGTATTTT
>once|TRBD1|17|TRBV19|TRBJ2-5
CASSIGTAAPRQETQYF
TGTGCCAGTAGTATTGGGACAGCCGCCCCTAGGCAAGAGACCCAGTACTTC
>NA|TRBD2|16|TRBV28|TRBJ2-3
CASTPGTAGAGNTQYF
TGTGCCAGCACCCCGGGAACGGCGGGAGCGGGAAATACGCAGTATTTT
>NA|NA|14|TRBV9|TRBJ1-2
CASSVASGTGPYTF
TGTGCCAGCAGCGTAGCTTCCGGTACAGGGCCCTACACCTTC
>NA|TRBD1|13|TRBV29-1|TRBJ2-1
CSVGGTGFYEQFF
TGCAGCGTGGGTGGGACAGGGTTCTATGAGCAGTTCTTC
>NA|NA|14|TRBV3-1/TRBV3-2|TRBJ2-2
CADEPGCNTGELFF
TGTGCGGACGAACCGGGGTGTAACACCGGGGAGCTGTTTTTT
>NA|TRBD2|18|TRBV4-1|TRBJ2-3
CASSQDRDLAGGTDTQYF
TGCGCCAGCAGCCAAGACAGGGACTTAGCGGGGGGCACAGATACGCAGTATTTT
>few|TRBD1|15|TRBV23-1|TRBJ2-2
CARSRTAGGTGELFF
TGCGCCAGAAGCCGCACGGCAGGGGGCACCGGGGAGCTGTTTTTT
>few|NA|15|TRBV4-2|TRBJ1-5
CASSQGQGRIQPQHF
TGTGCCAGCAGCCAAGGGCAGGGGCGGATTCAGCCCCAGCATTTT
>NA|NA|11|TRBV7-6|TRBJ1-1
CASSLGNAAFF
TGTGCCAGCAGCTTAGGCAACGCGGCTTTCTTT
>NA|NA|15|TRBV20-1|TRBJ1-5
CSASLGRGGNQPQHF
TGCAGTGCTAGTCTGGGGAGAGGAGGCAATCAGCCCCAGCATTTT
>NA|NA|15|TRBV20-1|TRBJ1-1
CSASFAGGPKPEAFF
TGCAGTGCTAGTTTCGCCGGGGGGCCGAAACCTGAAGCTTTCTTT
>few|TRBD1|16|TRBV5-1|TRBJ2-2
CASSARDRENTGELFF
TGCGCCAGCAGCGCCCGGGACAGGGAGAACACCGGGGAGCTGTTTTTT
>NA|NA|19|TRBV5-6|TRBJ1-1
CASSSPQQSRTYMNTEAFF
TGTGCCAGCAGCTCCCCACAGCAGAGCAGGACATACATGAACACTGAAGCTTTCTTT
>NA|NA|12|TRBV28|TRBJ1-1
CASSLQGQRAFF
TGTGCCAGCAGTTTGCAGGGGCAACGAGCTTTCTTT
>medium-sized|TRBD2|17|TRBV19|TRBJ2-3
CASTPSLSGGGQDTQYF
TGTGCCAGTACCCCCTCTCTTAGCGGCGGGGGGCAGGATACGCAGTATTTT
>NA|NA|13|TRBV7-6|TRBJ1-1
CASSSQGQTEAFF
TGTGCCAGCAGCTCCCAGGGGCAGACTGAAGCTTTCTTT